This T cell receptor beta chain originates from a study of T-cell memory formation after mild COVID-19. TCRdb reprocessed the 5' RACE reads via MiXCR and lists one record per CDR3 protein. In the table there are 220,000 or so distinct CDR3 sequences, 9.5% of which are singletons. This clonotype was picked up one time. CDR1 is LGHDT and CDR2 is YNNKEL in the germline V gene (reference sequence). This CDR3 has 15 amino acids. The J segment lost 4 bases and the V segment lost 4 bases, leaving 6 bases of the junction unmatched. The chain links TRBV3-1 to TRBJ1-2, with TRBD1 matching over 10 bases. The clonotype comes from a man in his late teens or twenties who had mild COVID-19 (a few samples of this study predate the infection). Cell type and time point are not known. Sequenced input: PBMCs or a T cell subset sorted from them (not recorded which). CDR3 sequence reads: CASSRQGAESYGYTF. CDR3 DNA: TGTGCCAGCAGCCGACAGGGGGCGGAAAGCTATGGCTACACCTTC.